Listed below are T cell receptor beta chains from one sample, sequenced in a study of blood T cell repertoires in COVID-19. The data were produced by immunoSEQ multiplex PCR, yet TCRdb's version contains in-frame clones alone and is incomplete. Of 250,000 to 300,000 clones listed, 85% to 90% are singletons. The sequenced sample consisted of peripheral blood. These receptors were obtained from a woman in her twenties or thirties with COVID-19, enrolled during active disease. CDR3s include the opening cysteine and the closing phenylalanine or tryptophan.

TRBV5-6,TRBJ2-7,CASSLATGGPFYEQYF
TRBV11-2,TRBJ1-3,CASSSGTGGNTIYF
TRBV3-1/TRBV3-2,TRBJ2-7,CASSQDFWAEREQYF
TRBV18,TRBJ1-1,CASSPTGFPEAFF
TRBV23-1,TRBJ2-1,CASSQSMQGLGLAGGNEQFF
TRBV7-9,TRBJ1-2,CASSLDREGYGYTF
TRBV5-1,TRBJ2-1,CASSLGLVILAEQFF
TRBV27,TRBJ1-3,CASSLGRGTRNTIYF
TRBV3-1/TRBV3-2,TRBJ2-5,CASSRGLAGGDKYF
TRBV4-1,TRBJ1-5,CASSYMQGKELDQPQHF
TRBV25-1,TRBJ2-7,CASTGWHEQYF
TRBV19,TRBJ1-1,CASSIRTGGITEAFF
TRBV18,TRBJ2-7,CASSLGGSGGSSYEQYF
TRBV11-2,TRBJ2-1,CASSSVTGEQFF
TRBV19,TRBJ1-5,CATTPDRASYQHF
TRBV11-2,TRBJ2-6,CASSLERPGANVLTF
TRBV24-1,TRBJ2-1,CATSDLRGSSYNEQFF
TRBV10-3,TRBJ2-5,CAISGSGETQYF
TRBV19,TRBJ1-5,CASGWGQGGQPQHF
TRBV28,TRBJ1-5,CASSLDIGNQPQHF
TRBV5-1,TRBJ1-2,CASSTTPLRDQGYTF
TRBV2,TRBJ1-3,CASNKDRRNTIYF
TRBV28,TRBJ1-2,CASRRTAFRQEYGYTF
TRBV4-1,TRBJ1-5,CASSQELSGGTQPQHF
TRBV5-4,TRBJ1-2,CASSLRGESGGYTF
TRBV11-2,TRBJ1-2,CASSLGGTATRFYGYTF
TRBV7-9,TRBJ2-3,CASSLGTGATGTDTQYF
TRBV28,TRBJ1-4,CASTSTRQGATNEKLFF
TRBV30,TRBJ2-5,CASSTGGSGETQYF
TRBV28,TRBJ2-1,CASSPRGGANEQFF
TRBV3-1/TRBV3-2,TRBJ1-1,CASSRYGGTEAFF
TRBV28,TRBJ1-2,CASSLGVGGIYGYTF
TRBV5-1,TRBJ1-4,CASRGGTNEKLFF
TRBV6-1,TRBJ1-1,CASDRGLGNTEAFF
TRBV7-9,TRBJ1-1,CASSLLGSEAFF
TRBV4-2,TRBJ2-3,CASSQQWSSTDTQYF
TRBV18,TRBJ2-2,CASSPPGGYGDTGELFF
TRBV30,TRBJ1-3,CAWTQGQAGNTIYF
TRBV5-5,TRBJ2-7,CASSGWQGRDEQYF
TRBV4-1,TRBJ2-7,CASSQGPPAGGQGTYEQYF
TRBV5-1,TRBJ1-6,CASNEGGNSPLHF
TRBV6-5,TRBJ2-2,CASSYGNPREELFF
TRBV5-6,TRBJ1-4,CASSSYLTGNEKLFF
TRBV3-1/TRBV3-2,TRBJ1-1,CASSQGQGLAEAFF
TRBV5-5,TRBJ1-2,CASSLVLTGTYGYTF
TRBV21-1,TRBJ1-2,CASSPDQTGSRAIFGYTF
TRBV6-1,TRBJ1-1,CASSEAVGMAQKTEAFF
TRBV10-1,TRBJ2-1,CASSSPGGGPPDNEQFF
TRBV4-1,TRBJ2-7,CASSQDRLAPYEQYF